This T cell receptor (beta chain) appears in the sequencing data of a study of cytomegalovirus exposure and HLA in healthy donors. Primers for the PCR totalled 60 Vbeta and 13 Jbeta. Sequencing was performed with immunoSEQ multiplex PCR; in TCRdb, only in-frame clones are kept and a portion is missing. The table shows roughly 110,000 clones, with about two thirds occurring only once. After removal of 3 bases from V and 6 bases from J, the junction contained 6 bases not matched to a gene. There are 15 residues in the CDR3. Germline-derived CDR1 and CDR2 are SGHTA and FQGTGA. The origin of this receptor is a boy between 10 and 17 years old in good health and CMV-seronegative. The V call is TRBV7-3, the J call TRBJ2-2, with TRBD2 matching over 8 bases. The sequenced sample was PBMCs. CDR3 nucleotides: TGTGCCAGCAGCTTGACCGGGACTAGTCCCGGGGAGCTGTTTTTT. Its protein is CASSLTGTSPGELFF.